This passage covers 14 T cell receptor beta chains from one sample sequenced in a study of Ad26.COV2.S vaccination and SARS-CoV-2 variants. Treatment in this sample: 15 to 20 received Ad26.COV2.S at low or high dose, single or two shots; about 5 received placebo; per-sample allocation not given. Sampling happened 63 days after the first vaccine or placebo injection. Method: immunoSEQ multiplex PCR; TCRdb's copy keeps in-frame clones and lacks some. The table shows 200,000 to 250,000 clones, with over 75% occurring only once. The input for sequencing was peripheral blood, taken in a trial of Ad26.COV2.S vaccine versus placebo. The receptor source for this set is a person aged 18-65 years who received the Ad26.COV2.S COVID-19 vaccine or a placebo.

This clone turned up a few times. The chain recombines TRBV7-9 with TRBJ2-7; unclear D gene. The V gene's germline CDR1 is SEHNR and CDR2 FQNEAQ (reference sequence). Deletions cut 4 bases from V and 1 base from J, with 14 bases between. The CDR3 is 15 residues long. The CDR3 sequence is CASSSLSLGSYEQYF. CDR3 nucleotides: TGTGCCAGCAGCTCTTTGTCCCTGGGGTCCTACGAGCAGTACTTC.

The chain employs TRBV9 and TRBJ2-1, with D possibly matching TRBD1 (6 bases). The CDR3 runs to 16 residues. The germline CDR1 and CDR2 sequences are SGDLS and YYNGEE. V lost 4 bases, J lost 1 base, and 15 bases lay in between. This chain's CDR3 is CASSSTTGFSYNEQFF. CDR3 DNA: TGTGCCAGCAGCTCCACGACAGGTTTTTCCTACAATGAGCAGTTCTTC.

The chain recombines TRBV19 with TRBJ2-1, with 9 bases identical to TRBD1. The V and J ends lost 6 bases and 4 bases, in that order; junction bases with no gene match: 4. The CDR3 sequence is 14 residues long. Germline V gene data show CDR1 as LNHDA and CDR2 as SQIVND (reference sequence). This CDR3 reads CASSEQGAYNEQFF. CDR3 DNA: TGTGCCAGTAGCGAACAGGGGGCGTACAATGAGCAGTTCTTC.

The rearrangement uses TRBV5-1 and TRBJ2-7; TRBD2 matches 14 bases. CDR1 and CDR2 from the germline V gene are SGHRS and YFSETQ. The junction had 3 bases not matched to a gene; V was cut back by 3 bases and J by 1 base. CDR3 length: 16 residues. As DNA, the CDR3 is TGCGCCAGCAGCTCGGGACTAGCGGGGGTGTCCTACGAGCAGTACTTC. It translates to CASSSGLAGVSYEQYF.

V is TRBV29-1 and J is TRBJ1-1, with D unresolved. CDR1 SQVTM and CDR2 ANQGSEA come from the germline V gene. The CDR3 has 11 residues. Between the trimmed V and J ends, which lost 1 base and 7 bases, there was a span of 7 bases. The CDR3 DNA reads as TGCAGCGTTGAAGGGCAGCTTGAAGCTTTCTTT. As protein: CSVEGQLEAFF.

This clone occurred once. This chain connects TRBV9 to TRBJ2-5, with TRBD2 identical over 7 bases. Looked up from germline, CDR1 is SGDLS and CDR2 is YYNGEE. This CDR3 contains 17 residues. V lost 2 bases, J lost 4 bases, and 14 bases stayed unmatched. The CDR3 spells CASSVGRLAGALETQYF. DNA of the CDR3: TGTGCCAGCAGCGTCGGCCGACTAGCCGGAGCGCTAGAGACCCAGTACTTC.

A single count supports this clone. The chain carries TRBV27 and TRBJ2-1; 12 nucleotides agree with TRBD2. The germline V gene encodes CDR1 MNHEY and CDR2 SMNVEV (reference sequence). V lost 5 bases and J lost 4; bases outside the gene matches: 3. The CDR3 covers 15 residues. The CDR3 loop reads CASSLGTSGYNEQFF. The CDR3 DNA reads TGTGCCAGCAGTCTAGGGACTAGCGGGTACAATGAGCAGTTCTTC.

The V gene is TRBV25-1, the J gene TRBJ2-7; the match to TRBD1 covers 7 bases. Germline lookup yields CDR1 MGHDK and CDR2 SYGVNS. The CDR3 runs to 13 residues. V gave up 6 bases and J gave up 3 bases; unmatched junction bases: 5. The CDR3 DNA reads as TGTGCCAGCAGATTGACAGGGTACTACGAGCAGTACTTC. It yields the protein CASRLTGYYEQYF.

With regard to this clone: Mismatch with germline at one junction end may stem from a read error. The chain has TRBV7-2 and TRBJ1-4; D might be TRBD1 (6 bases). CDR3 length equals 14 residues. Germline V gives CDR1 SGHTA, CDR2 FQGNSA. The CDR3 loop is CASGLGAGNEKLFF. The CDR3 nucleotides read TGTGCCAGCGGCTTGGGGGCGGGTAATGAAAAACTGTTTTTT.

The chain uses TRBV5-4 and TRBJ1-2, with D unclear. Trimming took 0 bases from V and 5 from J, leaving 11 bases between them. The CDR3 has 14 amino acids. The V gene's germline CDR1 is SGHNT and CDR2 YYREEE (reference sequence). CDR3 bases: TGTGCCAGCAGCTTGGTAGGGAGAGAATATGGCTACACCTTC. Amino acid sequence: CASSLVGREYGYTF.

The DNA for the CDR3 is TGTGCCAGCAGCTTTGACAGGCCTAACACTGAAGCTTTCTTT. Protein product: CASSFDRPNTEAFF. The V call is TRBV2, the J call TRBJ1-1, with a weak D call TRBD1 (6 bases). With 6 bases removed from V and 2 bases from J, the gap between germline ends came to 13 bases. From germline, CDR1 is SNHLY and CDR2 FYNNEI. This CDR3 contains 14 residues.

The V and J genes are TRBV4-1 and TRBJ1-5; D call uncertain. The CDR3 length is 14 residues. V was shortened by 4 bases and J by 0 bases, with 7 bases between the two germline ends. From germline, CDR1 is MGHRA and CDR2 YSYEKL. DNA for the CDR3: TGCGCCAGCAGCCTCACTATTAGCAATCAGCCCCAGCATTTT. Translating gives CASSLTISNQPQHF.

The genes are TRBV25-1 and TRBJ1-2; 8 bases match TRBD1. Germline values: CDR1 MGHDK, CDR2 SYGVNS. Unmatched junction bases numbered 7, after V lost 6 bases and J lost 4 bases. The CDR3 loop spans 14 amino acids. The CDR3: CASSEGQGGYGYTF. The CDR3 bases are TGTGCCAGCAGCGAAGGACAGGGCGGCTATGGCTACACCTTC.

The CDR3 DNA is TGTGCCAGCACCCTCGGGACAGGGGACAATCAGCCCCAGCATTTT. Its translation: CASTLGTGDNQPQHF. V and J are TRBV28 and TRBJ1-5, with 10 positions matching TRBD1. This CDR3 contains 15 residues. The germline V gene has CDR1 MDHEN and CDR2 SYDVKM. Unmatched junction bases numbered 6, after V lost 7 bases and J lost 3 bases.